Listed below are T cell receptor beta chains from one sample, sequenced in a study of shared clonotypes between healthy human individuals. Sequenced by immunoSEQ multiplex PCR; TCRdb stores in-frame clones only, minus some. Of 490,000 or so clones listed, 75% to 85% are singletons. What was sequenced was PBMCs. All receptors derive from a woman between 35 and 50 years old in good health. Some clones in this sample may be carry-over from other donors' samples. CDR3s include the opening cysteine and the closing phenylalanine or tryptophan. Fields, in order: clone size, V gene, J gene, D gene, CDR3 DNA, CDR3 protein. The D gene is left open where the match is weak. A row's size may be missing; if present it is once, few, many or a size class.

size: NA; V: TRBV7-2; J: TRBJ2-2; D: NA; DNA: TGTGCCAGCAGCTTACTTTCGGTGAACACCGGGGAGCTGTTTTTT; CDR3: CASSLLSVNTGELFF
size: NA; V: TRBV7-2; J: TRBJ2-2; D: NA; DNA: TGTGCCAGCAGCTTCGGACTTCTCACCGGGGAGCTGTTTTTT; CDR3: CASSFGLLTGELFF
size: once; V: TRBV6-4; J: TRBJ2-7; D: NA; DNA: TGTGCCAGCATAGTGTACGAGCAGTACTTC; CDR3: CASIVYEQYF
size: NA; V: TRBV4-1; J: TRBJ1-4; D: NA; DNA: TGCGCCAGCAGCCAAGTTTGGGGGGAAGGAGAAAAACTGTTTTTT; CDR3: CASSQVWGEGEKLFF
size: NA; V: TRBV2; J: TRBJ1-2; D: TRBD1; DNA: TGTGCCAGCAGTGAAAGACAGGGGACCGTTTATGGCTACACCTTC; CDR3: CASSERQGTVYGYTF
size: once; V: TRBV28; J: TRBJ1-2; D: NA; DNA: TGTGCCAGCAGTTTTGCAGGGGCGATCTCTGGCTACACCTTC; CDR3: CASSFAGAISGYTF
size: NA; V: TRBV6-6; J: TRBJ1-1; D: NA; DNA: TGTGCCAGCACCTCACTTCTGGTAGGAAACACTGAAGCTTTCTTT; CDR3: CASTSLLVGNTEAFF
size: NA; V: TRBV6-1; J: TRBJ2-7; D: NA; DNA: TGTGCCAGCACCCCCCGGGGCTACGAGCAGTACTTC; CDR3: CASTPRGYEQYF
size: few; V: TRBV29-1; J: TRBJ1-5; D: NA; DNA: TGCAGCGTTGAAGAAGGTCGAGGGAGCCGCCAGCATTTT; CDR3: CSVEEGRGSRQHF
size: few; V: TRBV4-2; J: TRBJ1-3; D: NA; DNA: TGTGCCAGCAGCCAAGAACCGGACACTATACGGGCCATATATTTT; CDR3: CASSQEPDTIRAIYF
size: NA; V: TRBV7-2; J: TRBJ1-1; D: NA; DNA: TGTGCCAGCAGCCCGGGACGGACGAACACTGAAGCTTTCTTT; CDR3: CASSPGRTNTEAFF
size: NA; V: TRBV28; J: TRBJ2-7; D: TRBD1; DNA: TGTGCCAGCAGTTCCAGACAGGGCTACGAGCAGTACTTC; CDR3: CASSSRQGYEQYF
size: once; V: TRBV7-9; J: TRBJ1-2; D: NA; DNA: TGTGCCAGCAGCTTAATCCACGATGGTGGCTACACCTTC; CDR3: CASSLIHDGGYTF
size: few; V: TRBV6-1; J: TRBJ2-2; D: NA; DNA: TGTGCCAGCAGACCGGGACGTGGCACCGGGGAGCTGTTTTTT; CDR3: CASRPGRGTGELFF
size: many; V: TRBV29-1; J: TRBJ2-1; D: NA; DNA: TGCAGCGCCCAAAAATTCCGGGACACCAATATGCGGAATGAGCAGTTCTTC; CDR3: CSAQKFRDTNMRNEQFF
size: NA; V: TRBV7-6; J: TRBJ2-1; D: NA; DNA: TGTGCCAGCAGCTTAGTTGCAAACAATGAGCAGTTCTTC; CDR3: CASSLVANNEQFF
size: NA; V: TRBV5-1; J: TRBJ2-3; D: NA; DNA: TGCGCCAGCAAGGACAGAACCACAGATACGCAGTATTTT; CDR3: CASKDRTTDTQYF
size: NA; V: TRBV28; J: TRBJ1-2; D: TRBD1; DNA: TGTGCCAGTAGAATCTCGGGACAGGGATATGGCTACACCTTC; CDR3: CASRISGQGYGYTF
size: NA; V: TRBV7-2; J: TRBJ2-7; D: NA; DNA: TGTGCCAGCAGCTTCCAGGGATCCTACGAGCAGTACTTC; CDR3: CASSFQGSYEQYF
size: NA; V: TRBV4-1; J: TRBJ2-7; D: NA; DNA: TGCGCCAGCAGCCAAGGTAGCCCCGGCCACGAGCAGTACTTC; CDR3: CASSQGSPGHEQYF
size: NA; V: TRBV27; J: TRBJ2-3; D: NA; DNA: TGTGCCAGCAGTTTATCAACAGGGAGGGATACGCAGTATTTT; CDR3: CASSLSTGRDTQYF
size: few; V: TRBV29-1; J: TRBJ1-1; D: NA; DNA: TGCAGCGTTGTTGCTTTCAGGGCCGGTGCTGAAGCTTTCTTT; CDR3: CSVVAFRAGAEAFF
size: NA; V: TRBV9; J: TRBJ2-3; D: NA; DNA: TGTGCCAGCAGCGTAGGCAGGATCACAGATACGCAGTATTTT; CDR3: CASSVGRITDTQYF
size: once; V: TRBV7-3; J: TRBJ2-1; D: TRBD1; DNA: TGTGCCAGCAGCTCCCCGACAGGGGGGACGAAGCCGTTCTTC; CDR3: CASSSPTGGTKPFF
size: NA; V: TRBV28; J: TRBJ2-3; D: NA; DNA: TGTGCCAGCAGAACCCACGGGGGTACGCAGTATTTT; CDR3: CASRTHGGTQYF
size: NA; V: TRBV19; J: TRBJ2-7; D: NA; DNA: TGTGCCAGTAGTATAGATCACCGGGGAGAGGCTTCCTACGAGCAGTACTTC; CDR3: CASSIDHRGEASYEQYF
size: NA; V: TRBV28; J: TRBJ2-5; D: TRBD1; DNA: TGTGCCAGCAGTCGATCGACAGGGGGCGCGGAGACCCAGTACTTC; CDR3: CASSRSTGGAETQYF
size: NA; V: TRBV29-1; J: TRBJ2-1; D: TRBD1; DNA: TGCAGCGCCGAACCCGGGACAGGGAATGAGCAGTTCTTC; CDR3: CSAEPGTGNEQFF
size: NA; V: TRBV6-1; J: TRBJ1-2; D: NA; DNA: TGTGCCAGCAGTGAAAGAGGTGGGAGGGTCTATGGCTACACCTTC; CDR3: CASSERGGRVYGYTF
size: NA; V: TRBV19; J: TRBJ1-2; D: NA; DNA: TGTGCCAGTAGTATTGGTGCAGGGCGCGCTTTGGGCTACACCTTC; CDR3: CASSIGAGRALGYTF
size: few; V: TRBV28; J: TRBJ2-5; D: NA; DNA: TGTGCCAGCGGGGAGCGGCCAGAGACCCAGTACTTC; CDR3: CASGERPETQYF
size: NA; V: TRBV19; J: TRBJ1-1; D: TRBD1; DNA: TGTGCCAGTAGTGTCGGACAGGGGACTGAAGCTTTCTTT; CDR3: CASSVGQGTEAFF
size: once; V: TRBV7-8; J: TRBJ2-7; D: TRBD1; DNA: TGTGCCAGCATCACCGACAGGGCATCCTACGAGCAGTACTTC; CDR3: CASITDRASYEQYF